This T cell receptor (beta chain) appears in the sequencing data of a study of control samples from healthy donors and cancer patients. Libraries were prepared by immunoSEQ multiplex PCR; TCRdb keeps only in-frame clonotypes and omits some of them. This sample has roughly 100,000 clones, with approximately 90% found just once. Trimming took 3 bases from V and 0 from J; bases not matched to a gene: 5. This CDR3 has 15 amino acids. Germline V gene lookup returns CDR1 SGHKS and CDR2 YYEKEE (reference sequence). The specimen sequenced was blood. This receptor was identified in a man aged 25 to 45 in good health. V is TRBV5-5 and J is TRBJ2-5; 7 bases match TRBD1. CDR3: CASSSTDRDQETQYF. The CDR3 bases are TGTGCCAGCAGCTCTACCGACAGGGACCAAGAGACCCAGTACTTC.